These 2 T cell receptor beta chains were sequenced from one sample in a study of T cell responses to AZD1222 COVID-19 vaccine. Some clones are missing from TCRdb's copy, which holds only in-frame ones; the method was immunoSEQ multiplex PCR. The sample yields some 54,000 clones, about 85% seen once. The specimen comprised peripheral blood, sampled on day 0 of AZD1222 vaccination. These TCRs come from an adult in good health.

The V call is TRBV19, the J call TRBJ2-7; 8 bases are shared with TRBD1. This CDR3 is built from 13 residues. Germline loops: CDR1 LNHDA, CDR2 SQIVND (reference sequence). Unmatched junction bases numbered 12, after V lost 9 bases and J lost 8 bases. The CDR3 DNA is TGTGCCAGCAATGAGGCAGGGGGCCTCCAGCAGTACTTC. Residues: CASNEAGGLQQYF.

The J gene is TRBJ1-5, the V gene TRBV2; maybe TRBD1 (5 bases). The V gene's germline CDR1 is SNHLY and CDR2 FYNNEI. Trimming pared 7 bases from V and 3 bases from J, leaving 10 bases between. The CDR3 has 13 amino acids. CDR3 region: CASNNRNNQPQHF. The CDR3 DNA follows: TGTGCCAGCAATAACAGGAACAATCAGCCCCAGCATTTT.